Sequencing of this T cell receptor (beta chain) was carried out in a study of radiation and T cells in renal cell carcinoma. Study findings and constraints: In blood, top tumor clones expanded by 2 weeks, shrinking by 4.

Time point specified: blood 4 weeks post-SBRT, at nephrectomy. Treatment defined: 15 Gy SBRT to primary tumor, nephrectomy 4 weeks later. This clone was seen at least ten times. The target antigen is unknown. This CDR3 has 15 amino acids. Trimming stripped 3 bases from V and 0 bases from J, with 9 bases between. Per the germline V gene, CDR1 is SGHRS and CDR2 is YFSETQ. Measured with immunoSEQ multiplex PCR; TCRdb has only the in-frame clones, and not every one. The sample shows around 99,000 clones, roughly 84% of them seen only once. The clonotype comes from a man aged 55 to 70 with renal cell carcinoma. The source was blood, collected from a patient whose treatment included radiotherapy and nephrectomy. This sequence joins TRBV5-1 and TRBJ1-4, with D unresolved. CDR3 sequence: CASSSGYTTNEKLFF. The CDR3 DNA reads TGCGCCAGCAGCTCAGGATACACAACTAATGAAAAACTGTTTTTT.